One T cell receptor (beta chain) is described in this entry. Antigen unknown. Prepared libraries of TCR beta cDNA carried unique molecular identifiers. TCRdb processed the PCR reads anew with MiXCR; each CDR3 protein has one entry. Among 700,000 to 900,000 distinct CDR3 sequences listed, roughly 50% were seen once. The data stem from a study of post-analysis software for immune sequencing data. Across the study: In terms of disease course, relapsing-remitting, secondary progressive and progressive-relapsing multiple sclerosis were included. General study results and limits: TRBV5-6, TRBV5-1 and TRBV20-1 belonged to a set of about five TRBV segments that were more frequent in patients than controls. Compared against controls, patients with multiple sclerosis displayed significantly lower normalized Chao1 diversity.

The V gene's germline CDR1 is MNHEY and CDR2 SVGAGI. There are 15 residues in the CDR3. V shed 6 bases and J 6 bases; nucleotides not matched to a gene: 14. J is TRBJ2-7 and V is TRBV6-5; TRBD2 matches 7 bases. The sequence derives from a girl aged 10 to 17 with multiple sclerosis. Source material: blood. CDR3 sequence (DNA): TGTGCCAGCAGCCCTAGCGGAGGTCCAGGTGCCGAGCAGTACTTC. Translation: CASSPSGGPGAEQYF.